This TCR beta chain came from a study of T cell repertoires in cytomegalovirus infection. The overall study: Both CMV infection and a matching HLA type were indicated by public TCR beta signatures.

The junction had 10 bases not matched to a gene; V was cut back by 4 bases and J by 2 bases. CDR3 length equals 16 residues. Germline CDR1 SQVTM, CDR2 ANQGSEA. For this clonotype: What it binds is not known.

Findings and limits, study-wide: CMV-specific TCR beta clonotypes restricted by HLA-C dominated the ex vivo response. The cumulative frequency of public TCR beta families identified carriers of CMV plus the relevant HLA.

MiXCR was run by TCRdb on the reads, yielding one entry per CDR3 protein. The sample lists 340,000 or so distinct CDR3 sequences, roughly 25% occurring once. This TCR came from a human donor in good health (CMV status not recorded). Some clones in this sample may be carry-over from other donors' samples. This sample comprised cultured PBMCs, obtained from culture after CMV antigen stimulation. V gene TRBV29-1 combines with J gene TRBJ2-5; 10 positions agree with TRBD2. Here the CDR3 DNA reads TGCAGCGTTGGTGGGGTTGGACTAGCGGTACAAGAGACCCAGTACTTC. The encoded protein is CSVGGVGLAVQETQYF.